These 19 T cell receptor beta chains share one sample of origin, sequenced in a study of T cell changes during pregnancy in multiple sclerosis. Assay: immunoSEQ multiplex PCR; the TCRdb copy retains only in-frame clones and omits some. This table has 55,000 to 65,000 clones, about 94% appearing once. The source material was CD8+ T cells from peripheral blood mononuclear cells, sampled in the third trimester of pregnancy. The receptors shown here come from a female donor with multiple sclerosis, enrolled in a pregnancy study.

This chain connects TRBV27 to TRBJ2-1, with 13 bases matching TRBD2. V trimming: 0 bases; J trimming: 1 base; junction bases outside the gene matches: 9. The CDR3 runs 20 residues. The germline gives CDR1 MNHEY, CDR2 SMNVEV (reference sequence). CDR3 nucleotide sequence: TGTGCCAGCAGTTTATCGGCTAGACTAGCGGGAGGAGGGTCCTACAATGAGCAGTTCTTC. The encoded protein is CASSLSARLAGGGSYNEQFF.

The chain joins TRBV19 to TRBJ2-3, with a weak D call TRBD2 (6 bases). V was pared by 7 bases and J by 5 bases, with 19 bases between. This CDR3 contains 15 residues. Germline-derived CDR1 and CDR2 are LNHDA and SQIVND (reference sequence). CDR3 nucleotides: TGTGCCAGTAAGCCAACGGGAGTTGGCGGAGATACGCAGTATTTT. Translating it yields CASKPTGVGGDTQYF.

V and J are TRBV7-2 and TRBJ2-5, with TRBD2 matching over 7 bases. V gave up 1 base and J gave up 1 base; unmatched junction bases: 3. CDR1 and CDR2 from the germline V gene are SGHTA and FQGNSA. The CDR3 is 15 amino acids. The CDR3 DNA reads as TGTGCCAGCAGCTTAGGGGCTAGCGGCCAAGAGACCCAGTACTTC. As protein: CASSLGASGQETQYF.

The genes are TRBV2 and TRBJ2-7, with TRBD1 matching over 7 bases. Losses at the gene ends were 6 bases for V and 4 bases for J; bases not matched to a gene: 9. Germline V gene sequence: CDR1 SNHLY, CDR2 FYNNEI. This CDR3 is built from 14 residues. This CDR3 reads CASRTGQIKYEQYF. CDR3 DNA: TGTGCCAGCAGGACGGGACAGATCAAATACGAGCAGTACTTC.

The chain is built from TRBV7-9 and TRBJ1-2; TRBD1 matches 7 bases. Germline V CDR1 and CDR2: SEHNR, FQNEAQ (reference sequence). The V and J ends lost 2 bases and 4 bases, in that order; junction bases with no gene match: 10. The CDR3 sequence is 16 residues long. DNA of the CDR3: TGTGCCAGCAGCTTAAAGGGTATTGACAGGGTCTATGGCTACACCTTC. Protein sequence: CASSLKGIDRVYGYTF.

The genes are TRBV30 and TRBJ2-2; D is uncertain. The germline V gene encodes CDR1 GTSNPN and CDR2 SVGIG (reference sequence). The V and J ends lost 2 bases and 1 base respectively, with 5 bases between them. The CDR3 runs 13 residues. As DNA, the CDR3 is TGTGCCTGGAGTCCAGAGAACACCGGGGAGCTGTTTTTT. It codes for CAWSPENTGELFF.

This rearrangement joins TRBV30 to TRBJ2-5; no firm D call. V gave up 1 base and J gave up 0 bases, with 15 bases separating them. The CDR3 is 16 residues long. CDR1 and CDR2 from the germline V gene are GTSNPN and SVGIG (reference sequence). CDR3 nucleotides: TGTGCCTGGAGTGAATCAGGTACCTTGTACCAAGAGACCCAGTACTTC. Translation gives CAWSESGTLYQETQYF.

V usage is TRBV28 and J usage is TRBJ1-2; possibly TRBD1 for D (6 bases). Germline-derived CDR1 and CDR2 are MDHEN and SYDVKM. V lost 6 bases to trimming and J lost 7 bases, with 12 bases between them. This CDR3 comprises 12 residues. The CDR3 region is CASSSDRLGYTF. The CDR3, as DNA: TGTGCCAGCAGCTCCGACAGGCTTGGCTACACCTTC.

This sequence joins TRBV4-3 and TRBJ2-7, with D perhaps TRBD2 (6 bases). The CDR3 length is 14 residues. The ends were cut back, 0 bases at V and 3 bases at J, with 9 bases in the middle. The germline V gene encodes CDR1 LGHNA and CDR2 YSLEER. CDR3 sequence reads: CASSQDGDFYEQYF. CDR3 coding DNA: TGCGCCAGCAGCCAAGATGGGGACTTCTACGAGCAGTACTTC.

The chain is built from TRBV30 and TRBJ2-2, with a tentative D call TRBD1 (6 bases). The CDR3 totals 13 residues. The V gene lost 5 bases and the J gene lost 3 bases, with 10 bases spanning the gap. The germline gives CDR1 GTSNPN, CDR2 SVGIG (reference sequence). CDR3 loop: CAWGDTYTGELFF. CDR3 sequence (DNA): TGTGCCTGGGGGGACACTTACACCGGGGAGCTGTTTTTT.

The chain combines TRBV19 with TRBJ1-5; perhaps TRBD1 as D (5 bases). Trimming took 2 bases from V and 6 from J, leaving 5 bases between them. Germline lookup yields CDR1 LNHDA and CDR2 SQIVND (reference sequence). CDR3 size: 12 residues. DNA for the CDR3: TGTGCCAGTAGTATAACAGGTCAGCCCCAGCATTTT. This sequence encodes CASSITGQPQHF. Supplemented by reference TRBV19 and TRBJ1-5, the full variable domain reads DGGITQSPKYLFRKEGQNVTLSCEQNLNHDAMYWYRQDPGQGLRLIYYSQIVNDFQKGDIAEGYSVSREKKESFPLTVTSAQKNPTAFYLCASSITGQPQHFGDGTRLSIL.

This sequence joins TRBV4-2 and TRBJ2-7, with 8 nucleotides matching TRBD2. Germline assignment: CDR1 LGHNA and CDR2 YNFKEQ. Germline trimming cut 0 bases from V and 2 bases from J; bases unmatched to any gene: 6. The CDR3 length is 16 residues. CDR3 loop: CASSQDRLAGAYEQYF. CDR3 DNA: TGTGCCAGCAGCCAAGATCGCCTAGCGGGTGCCTACGAGCAGTACTTC.

The chain carries TRBV27 and TRBJ2-7, with TRBD2 matching 16 bases. Germline V gene data show CDR1 as MNHEY and CDR2 as SMNVEV (reference sequence). J was trimmed by 6 bases and V by 2 bases; bases with no gene match: 7. The CDR3 is made up of 17 amino acids. The CDR3: CASSLPGLAGGPSEQYF. DNA of the CDR3: TGTGCCAGCAGTTTACCGGGACTAGCGGGAGGGCCCAGCGAGCAGTACTTC.

This rearrangement joins TRBV7-9 to TRBJ2-5; 13 bases fit TRBD2. This CDR3 is built from 16 residues. Germline values: CDR1 SEHNR, CDR2 FQNEAQ (reference sequence). The junction had 7 bases not matched to a gene; V was cut back by 4 bases and J by 5 bases. For the CDR3, the DNA is TGTGCCAGCAGCTCGTCGGGACTAGCGGGAATCGAGACCCAGTACTTC. Amino acid sequence: CASSSSGLAGIETQYF.

The V and J genes are TRBV19 and TRBJ2-7, with 7 bases identical to TRBD2. V dropped 2 bases and J dropped 2; count of bases not matched to a gene: 3. The V gene's germline CDR1 is LNHDA and CDR2 SQIVND (reference sequence). The CDR3 is 14 amino acids. CDR3 bases: TGTGCCAGTAGTATATCGGCGGGGGCCTACGAGCAGTACTTC. Its translation: CASSISAGAYEQYF.

The V gene is TRBV5-1, the J gene TRBJ2-1; maybe TRBD2 (8 bases). This CDR3 region has 14 residues. CDR1 SGHRS and CDR2 YFSETQ come from the germline V gene. V dropped 4 bases and J dropped 10 bases, with 18 bases sitting between them. Written as DNA, the CDR3 is TGCGCCAGCAGCCTGGGACTAGGGGGCGAGGAGCAGTTCTTC. This codes for CASSLGLGGEEQFF.

The chain uses TRBV7-9 and TRBJ2-1; D gene ambiguous. The length of the CDR3 is 13 residues. Per the germline V gene, CDR1 is SEHNR and CDR2 is FQNEAQ (reference sequence). V was clipped by 5 bases and J by 9 bases, with 14 bases between them. Written as DNA, the CDR3 is TGTGCCAGCAGCACTTACCAACTGGTTGAGCAGTTCTTC. Translating it yields CASSTYQLVEQFF.

This sequence joins TRBV4-2 and TRBJ2-7, with D maybe TRBD2 (6 bases). V shed 0 bases and J shed 2 bases, with 20 bases lying between them. The CDR3 has 18 amino acids. Germline values: CDR1 LGHNA, CDR2 YNFKEQ. The CDR3 coding sequence is TGTGCCAGCAGCCAAGATCTCCGTATAGCGGAGACACCCTACGAGCAGTACTTC. As protein: CASSQDLRIAETPYEQYF.

The chain has TRBV10-3 and TRBJ2-5, with 11 nucleotides matching TRBD2. Looked up from germline, CDR1 is ENHRY and CDR2 is SYGVKD. This CDR3 is 20 amino acids long. Trimming cost V 4 bases and J 5 bases; bases outside gene matches: 21. Here the CDR3 DNA reads TGTGCCATCAGTGGTGGGGGGACTAGCGGAACATTACACCCCACGGAGACCCAGTACTTC. It yields the protein CAISGGGTSGTLHPTETQYF.